One and the same sample provided the 22 T cell receptor beta chains below, sequenced in a study of blood T cell repertoires in COVID-19. Clones were sequenced by immunoSEQ multiplex PCR, and TCRdb holds only the in-frame ones, with some missing. This sample carries approximately 190,000 clones, about 80% of them seen once, and the ten largest clones take roughly 6.4%. Sample: peripheral blood. The receptors were sampled from a man in his fifties or sixties with acute or convalescent COVID-19.

In DNA, the CDR3 is TGTGCCAGCAGCTTGGAGCCAGGGAACACCGGGGAGCTGTTTTTT. Its protein is CASSLEPGNTGELFF. This chain connects TRBV5-8 to TRBJ2-2; D is unclear. This CDR3 is 15 amino acids long. The germline CDR1 and CDR2 sequences are SGHTS and YDEGEE. Deletions cut 0 bases from V and 1 base from J, with 7 bases between.

The chain has TRBV24-1 and TRBJ1-2, with 8 bases lining up with TRBD1. V lost 3 bases and J lost 2; bases outside the gene matches: 4. CDR1 KGHDR and CDR2 SFDVKD come from the germline V gene. CDR3 length: 15 residues. The CDR3 is CATSDGTGENYGYTF. Here the CDR3 DNA reads TGTGCCACCAGTGATGGGACAGGCGAAAACTATGGCTACACCTTC.

V gene TRBV5-1 combines with J gene TRBJ2-2, with a possible D match to TRBD2 (6 bases). The germline CDR1 and CDR2 sequences are SGHRS and YFSETQ. The CDR3 loop spans 16 amino acids. The ends were cut back, 2 bases at V and 6 bases at J, with 17 bases in the middle. The CDR3 loop reads CASSFNVGGTPGELFF. CDR3 in DNA: TGCGCCAGCAGCTTCAATGTGGGGGGAACCCCCGGGGAGCTGTTTTTT.

The J gene is TRBJ1-2, the V gene TRBV14, with 7 bases aligning to TRBD1. The CDR3 consists of 14 residues. Per germline, CDR1 SGHDN and CDR2 FVKESK. The V segment lost 4 bases and the J segment 6 bases; nucleotides outside the gene matches: 8. This chain's CDR3 is CASSRGTAWDGYTF. The CDR3 region has the DNA TGTGCCAGCAGCCGCGGGACAGCTTGGGATGGCTACACCTTC.

The chain couples TRBV9 to TRBJ2-7; D remains unclear. CDR3 length: 13 amino acids. The ends were cut back, 0 bases at V and 0 bases at J, with 4 bases in the middle. Germline assignment: CDR1 SGDLS and CDR2 YYNGEE. The CDR3 bases are TGTGCCAGCAGCGTAGAGAGCTCCTACGAGCAGTACTTC. This sequence encodes CASSVESSYEQYF.

J is TRBJ1-1 and V is TRBV6-6, with 8 nucleotides matching TRBD1. Trimming removed 5 bases from V and 0 bases from J; junction bases left unmatched: 17. Germline CDR1 is MNHNY and CDR2 is SVGAGI (reference sequence). The CDR3 is 19 amino acids. The CDR3 reads CASSPPSTGQGTMNTEAFF. The CDR3 DNA reads TGTGCCAGCAGTCCTCCCTCTACTGGACAGGGTACTATGAACACTGAAGCTTTCTTT.

V gene TRBV2 combines with J gene TRBJ1-5; no firm D call. Per germline, CDR1 SNHLY and CDR2 FYNNEI. V shed 5 bases and J shed 0 bases, with 11 bases lying between them. The CDR3 is 15 amino acids. CDR3 residues: CASSRSSGSNQPQHF. CDR3 DNA sequence: TGTGCCAGCAGTCGATCCTCGGGTAGCAATCAGCCCCAGCATTTT.

The V and J genes are TRBV4-1 and TRBJ1-2; D not resolved. This CDR3 is 15 amino acids long. V was pared by 1 base and J by 0 bases, with 9 bases between. CDR1 is MGHRA and CDR2 is YSYEKL in the germline V gene. DNA for the CDR3: TGCGCCAGCAGCCAAGCCGCGTCGGCTAACTATGGCTACACCTTC. Translated: CASSQAASANYGYTF.

The chain combines TRBV3-1 (or the pseudogene TRBV3-2) with TRBJ2-7; TRBD1 might be the D (6 bases). The CDR3 covers 16 residues. CDR1 is LGHDT and CDR2 is YNNKEL in the germline V gene (reference sequence). The V end lost 5 bases, the J end lost 0 bases, and 17 bases lay between the germline ends. The CDR3 here is CASSRRTAHNSYEQYF. The CDR3, as DNA: TGTGCCAGCAGCAGACGGACAGCCCATAACTCCTACGAGCAGTACTTC.

For this clone: This sample also contains other DNA sequences that code for the same CDR3. The rearrangement joins TRBV5-1 to TRBJ1-6; D is unclear. The CDR3 contains 14 residues. The germline V gene has CDR1 SGHRS and CDR2 YFSETQ. V lost 4 bases and J 7 bases, leaving 12 bases between the germline ends. The CDR3 here is CASSLGRPNSPLHF. Written as DNA, the CDR3 is TGCGCCAGCAGCCTGGGGAGGCCCAATTCACCCCTCCACTTT.

This clone was recorded a few times. The V call is TRBV7-8, the J call TRBJ1-3, with D hard to call. Germline assignment: CDR1 SGHVS and CDR2 FQNEAQ. Trimming took 4 bases from V and 8 from J, leaving 9 bases between them. The length of the CDR3 is 12 residues. In DNA, the CDR3 is TGTGCCAGCAGCTCCCGGCGGGACACCATATATTTT. Translation gives CASSSRRDTIYF.

The V and J genes are TRBV9 and TRBJ1-1; weak D call: TRBD1 (6 bases). The CDR3 covers 13 residues. The V end was cut by 5 bases, the J end by 4 bases, with 12 bases between. Germline CDR1 is SGDLS and CDR2 is YYNGEE. CDR3 in amino acids: CASSRSGATEAFF. Here the CDR3 DNA reads TGTGCCAGCAGTAGATCAGGGGCCACTGAAGCTTTCTTT.

This clone was seen a few times. This chain connects TRBV4-1 to TRBJ2-3; D gene ambiguous. V was cut by 2 bases and J by 5 bases, with 8 bases left in between. This CDR3 is built from 13 residues. Germline V gives CDR1 MGHRA, CDR2 YSYEKL. The CDR3 DNA sequence: TGCGCCAGCAGCCAACCAACTTTAGATACGCAGTATTTT. Protein: CASSQPTLDTQYF.

The chain carries TRBV7-9 and TRBJ2-1; TRBD2 might be the D (5 bases). The CDR3 is 15 residues long. V was pared by 1 base and J by 8 bases, with 15 bases between. Germline V gene data show CDR1 as SEHNR and CDR2 as FQNEAQ (reference sequence). CDR3 sequence reads: CASSLGQGMGDEQFF. The CDR3 nucleotides are TGTGCCAGCAGCTTAGGCCAAGGGATGGGAGATGAGCAGTTCTTC.

The chain has TRBV25-1 and TRBJ1-5, with a tentative D call TRBD1 (6 bases). The CDR3 totals 15 residues. The V and J ends lost 4 bases and 7 bases respectively, with 17 bases between them. Germline loops: CDR1 MGHDK, CDR2 SYGVNS. CDR3 protein: CASSGYRVLGQPQHF. Written as DNA, the CDR3 is TGTGCCAGCAGTGGCTACAGGGTTTTAGGCCAGCCCCAGCATTTT.

This clone was seen at least ten times. The V and J genes are TRBV6-1 and TRBJ1-3; a weak D match, TRBD1 (6 bases). The V end lost 1 base, the J end lost 4 bases, and 11 bases lay between the germline ends. This CDR3 region has 15 residues. The germline CDR1 and CDR2 sequences are MNHNS and SASEGT. The CDR3 DNA is TGTGCCAGCAGTGAAGGCTGGGGGCCCGGAAACACCATATATTTT. It yields the protein CASSEGWGPGNTIYF.

The chain couples TRBV5-8 to TRBJ2-7; D gene uncertain. Germline CDR1 reads SGHTS; CDR2 reads YDEGEE. There are 12 residues in the CDR3. Trimming left V 0 bases short and J 3 bases short, with 4 bases between. The CDR3 is CASSLASYEQYF. The CDR3 nucleotides read TGTGCCAGCAGCTTGGCCAGCTACGAGCAGTACTTC.

The sample holds one count of this clone. V and J are TRBV9 and TRBJ2-3; TRBD2 is a possible D gene (6 bases). This CDR3 region has 16 residues. Germline lookup yields CDR1 SGDLS and CDR2 YYNGEE. The V end was cut by 0 bases, the J end by 0 bases, with 11 bases between. The CDR3 DNA sequence: TGTGCCAGCAGCGTAGGGCGGGGTAAAAGCACAGATACGCAGTATTTT. Its protein is CASSVGRGKSTDTQYF.

This chain uses TRBV2 with TRBJ2-1; 10 nucleotides match TRBD2. The CDR3 is 15 residues long. The junction had 7 bases not matched to a gene; V was cut back by 3 bases and J by 8 bases. Germline-derived CDR1 and CDR2 are SNHLY and FYNNEI. CDR3 region: CASSDVLAGEDEQFF. The CDR3 nucleotides are TGTGCCAGCAGTGATGTGCTAGCGGGAGAGGATGAGCAGTTCTTC.

The chain has TRBV10-2 and TRBJ1-5; 10 positions agree with TRBD1. CDR1 is WSHSY and CDR2 is SAAADI in the germline V gene. Trimming cost V 6 bases and J 4 bases; bases outside gene matches: 9. This CDR3 spans 16 amino acids. The CDR3 region has the DNA TGCGCCAGCAGCTGGGACAGGGGACGAGGTAATCAGCCCCAGCATTTT. This encodes CASSWDRGRGNQPQHF.

This sequence joins TRBV28 and TRBJ2-5, with 9 bases that match TRBD1. Germline CDR1 MDHEN, CDR2 SYDVKM. The V segment lost 4 bases and the J segment 4 bases; nucleotides outside the gene matches: 10. This CDR3 is 16 amino acids long. The CDR3 DNA reads as TGTGCCAGCAGTTCTTATCCCCTGACAGGGGGAGAGACCCAGTACTTC. Residues: CASSSYPLTGGETQYF.

The chain recombines TRBV5-1 with TRBJ1-3; 8 bases fit TRBD1. The CDR3 has 16 residues. Unmatched junction bases numbered 6, after V lost 1 base and J lost 3 bases. Germline loops: CDR1 SGHRS, CDR2 YFSETQ. The CDR3, as DNA: TGCGCCAGCAGCTTGAGTCCAGGGGGCAGTGGAAACACCATATATTTT. Translating it yields CASSLSPGGSGNTIYF.